A selection of T cell receptor beta chains follows, all from one sample in a study of regulatory T cells in long-lasting Graves disease. TCRdb itself ran the multiplex PCR reads through MiXCR, one entry per CDR3 protein. The sample shows a few hundred thousand distinct CDR3 sequences, 15% to 20% of them seen only once. These records were also assigned to another study, of T cells in Graves' hyperthyroidism and ophthalmopathy.

The material was peripheral blood mononuclear cells (PBMCs), obtained at new diagnosis, from a patient treated with antithyroid drugs. The receptors stem from a woman in her thirties with Graves disease. Both conserved end residues are part of each CDR3. Size tells how often a clone was seen (once, few, many) or the class of an expanded clone, and some rows leave it out.

cdr3_length	clone_size	v_call	j_call	cdr3_aa
15	.	TRBV7-8	TRBJ2-3	CVSSWGSGGADTQYF
16	many	TRBV4-1	TRBJ1-4	CASSQDPGAGGEKLFF
16	many	TRBV18	TRBJ2-2	CASSPFRGQSTGELFF
17	.	TRBV12-3/TRBV12-4	TRBJ1-5	CASSLIGGVPSNQPQHF
21	many	TRBV24-1	TRBJ1-6	CATRLTGTGKEVSSYNSPLHF
16	.	TRBV18	TRBJ1-3	CASSPGPPGTGNTIYF
17	few	TRBV12-3/TRBV12-4	TRBJ1-3	CASSFGGQGSSGNTIYF
12	many	TRBV20-1	TRBJ2-1	CSASVDREEQFF
19	few	TRBV4-1	TRBJ2-2	CASSHPPGTGGSGTGELFF
17	many	TRBV5-1	TRBJ1-1	CASSLGGGRIMNTEAFF
15	.	TRBV2	TRBJ2-1	CASQPGTGSNNEQFF